This T cell receptor (beta chain) derives from a study of cytomegalovirus exposure and HLA in healthy donors. Notes on the study in general: CMV antigen specificity of three CMV-associated chains was confirmed in vitro. Cytomegalovirus association was listed for 170 or so TCR beta chains.

About this clone itself: The antigen is not known.

Primers for the PCR totalled 60 Vbeta and 13 Jbeta. Profiling relied on immunoSEQ multiplex PCR, and the TCRdb table lists in-frame clones only, not all of them. The data contain some 160,000 clones, around 80% of them seen just once; the ten biggest clones take up roughly 6.4%. The sample taken for sequencing was PBMCs. This sequence originates from a woman aged 40 to 50 in good health and CMV-seropositive.

CDR3 sequence (DNA): TGTGCCAGCAGCGCCACAGGAACTCTGACCGGAAACACCATATATTTT. This encodes CASSATGTLTGNTIYF. The chain links TRBV9 to TRBJ1-3, with D possibly TRBD1 on 5 matching bases. V dropped 3 bases and J dropped 4 bases, with 17 bases sitting between them. Germline assignment: CDR1 SGDLS and CDR2 YYNGEE. The CDR3 covers 16 residues. The entire variable domain, with the rest obtained from reference TRBV9 and TRBJ1-3, is as follows: DSGVTQTPKHLITATGQRVTLRCSPRSGDLSVYWYQQSLDQGLQFLIQYYNGEERAKGNILERFSAQQFPDLHSELNLSSLELGDSALYFCASSATGTLTGNTIYFGEGSWLTVV.